These T cell receptor beta chains were read from a single sample in a study of T cells in Graves' hyperthyroidism and ophthalmopathy. TCRdb reanalysed the multiplex PCR reads using MiXCR and keeps one entry per CDR3 protein. Of under 250,000 distinct CDR3 sequences listed, about a sixth are singletons. What was sequenced was blood. The receptors were gathered from a woman aged 45-65 years with Graves' hyperthyroidism. Each CDR3 is given with its conserved first and last residue. D genes are given only for firm matches. Not every row has a clone size; where given, it reads once, few, many or a size class.

cdr3_length clone_size j_call d_call v_call cdr3_aa cdr3_nt
15 . TRBJ2-7 TRBD1 TRBV15 CATSRKGQGALEQYF TGTGCCACCAGCAGAAAAGGACAGGGGGCCCTCGAGCAGTACTTC
14 few TRBJ2-2 . TRBV5-1 CASSLGDTTGELFF TGCGCCAGCAGCTTGGGAGATACCACCGGGGAGCTGTTTTTT
16 . TRBJ2-7 TRBD2 TRBV11-2 CASSLSASGRLDEQYF TGTGCCAGCAGCTTAAGTGCTAGCGGGAGATTAGACGAGCAGTACTTC
16 few TRBJ2-7 . TRBV4-1 CASSQLLSLEWSEQYF TGCGCCAGCAGCCAATTACTATCCCTCGAATGGAGCGAGCAGTACTTC
15 many TRBJ1-1 . TRBV11-3 CASSLDEAVNTEAFF TGTGCCAGCAGCTTAGACGAAGCGGTGAACACTGAAGCTTTCTTT
13 . TRBJ1-6 . TRBV10-3 CAHRTEYNSPLHF TGTGCCCACAGGACAGAGTATAATTCACCCCTCCACTTT
14 many TRBJ2-5 . TRBV12-3/TRBV12-4 CASSGRQLQETQYF TGTGCCAGCAGTGGGAGACAGCTACAAGAGACCCAGTACTTC
14 . TRBJ2-5 . TRBV2 CASSEWRVEETQYF TGTGCCAGCAGTGAATGGCGGGTTGAAGAGACCCAGTACTTC
14 . TRBJ1-2 . TRBV27 CASRRDGNNYGYTF TGTGCCAGCAGGAGGGACGGGAATAACTATGGCTACACCTTC
13 many TRBJ2-7 . TRBV9 CASSPSGHYEQYF TGTGCCAGCAGCCCATCAGGACACTACGAGCAGTACTTC
13 many TRBJ1-1 . TRBV7-9 CASGGNSRWEAFF TGTGCCAGCGGGGGCAATTCGAGGTGGGAAGCTTTCTTT
17 . TRBJ2-1 TRBD2 TRBV7-3 CASSLASGRSPYNEQFF TGTGCCAGCAGCTTAGCTAGCGGGAGGAGTCCCTACAATGAGCAGTTCTTC
15 many TRBJ2-1 TRBD2 TRBV7-8 CASSAGPAGDNEQFF TGTGCCAGCAGCGCCGGCCCCGCGGGGGACAATGAGCAGTTCTTC
15 many TRBJ2-1 . TRBV6-4 CASSDGQGLYNEQFF TGTGCCAGCAGTGACGGGCAGGGCCTGTACAATGAGCAGTTCTTC
12 . TRBJ1-2 TRBD1 TRBV11-3 CASSFRQGPPTF TGTGCCAGCAGCTTCAGACAGGGGCCCCCCACCTTC
14 few TRBJ2-1 TRBD2 TRBV20-1 CSVPTSGSYDEQFF TGCAGTGTTCCGACTAGCGGGAGTTACGATGAGCAGTTCTTC
17 once TRBJ2-2 . TRBV27 CASTTRVGGTTTGELFF TGTGCCAGCACCACCAGGGTTGGGGGCACTACCACCGGGGAGCTGTTTTTT
16 few TRBJ2-2 . TRBV20-1 CSARDRAGAGIGELSF TGCAGTGCTAGAGATCGGGCAGGGGCGGGGATCGGGGAGCTGTCTTTT
11 many TRBJ2-1 . TRBV12-3/TRBV12-4 CASIAVNEQFF TGTGCCAGCATAGCCGTGAATGAGCAGTTCTTC
16 many TRBJ2-7 TRBD2 TRBV28 CASIGASGIPLYEQYF TGTGCCAGCATCGGGGCTAGCGGGATCCCACTCTACGAGCAGTACTTC
13 few TRBJ2-3 . TRBV7-2 CASSSINTDTQYF TGTGCCAGCAGCTCCATAAACACAGATACGCAGTATTTT
14 many TRBJ1-5 . TRBV2 CASSVGNSNQPQHF TGTGCCAGCAGTGTAGGGAATAGCAATCAGCCCCAGCATTTT